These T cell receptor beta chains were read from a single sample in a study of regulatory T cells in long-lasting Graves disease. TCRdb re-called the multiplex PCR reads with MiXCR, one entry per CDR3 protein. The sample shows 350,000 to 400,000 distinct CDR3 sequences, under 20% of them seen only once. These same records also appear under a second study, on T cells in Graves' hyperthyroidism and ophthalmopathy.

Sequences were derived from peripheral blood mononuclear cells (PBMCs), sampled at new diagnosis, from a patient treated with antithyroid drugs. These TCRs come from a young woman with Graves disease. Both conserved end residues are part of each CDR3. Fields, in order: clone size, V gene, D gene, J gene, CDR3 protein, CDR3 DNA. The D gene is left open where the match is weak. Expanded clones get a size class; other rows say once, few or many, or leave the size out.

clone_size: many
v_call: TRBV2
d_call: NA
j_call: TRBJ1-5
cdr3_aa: CASSDWGNQPQHF
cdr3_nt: TGTGCCAGCAGTGACTGGGGGAATCAGCCCCAGCATTTT

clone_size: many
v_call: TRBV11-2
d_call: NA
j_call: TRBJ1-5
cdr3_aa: CASSLVGAEEEPQHF
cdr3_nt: TGTGCCAGCAGCTTAGTCGGGGCCGAGGAAGAACCCCAGCATTTT

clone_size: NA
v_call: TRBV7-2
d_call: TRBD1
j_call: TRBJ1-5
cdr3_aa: CASSSRGGQGDQPQHF
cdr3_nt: TGTGCCAGCAGCTCCCGGGGGGGACAGGGGGATCAGCCCCAGCATTTT

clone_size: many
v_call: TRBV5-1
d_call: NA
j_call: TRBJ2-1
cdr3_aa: CASSFTGVEQFF
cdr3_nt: TGCGCCAGCAGCTTTACGGGAGTTGAGCAGTTCTTC

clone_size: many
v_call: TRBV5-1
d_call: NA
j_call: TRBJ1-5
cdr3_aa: CASSLGLFGFSNQPQHF
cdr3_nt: TGCGCCAGCAGCTTGGGACTGTTCGGATTTAGCAATCAGCCCCAGCATTTT

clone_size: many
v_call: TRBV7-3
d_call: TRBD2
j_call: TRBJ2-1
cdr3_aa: CASRRTSGADEQFF
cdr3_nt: TGTGCCAGCAGACGGACTAGCGGTGCGGATGAGCAGTTCTTC

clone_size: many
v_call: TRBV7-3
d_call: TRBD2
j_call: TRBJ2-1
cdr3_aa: CASSPPASGDYNEQFF
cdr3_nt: TGTGCCAGCAGCCCCCCGGCCAGCGGGGACTACAATGAGCAGTTCTTC

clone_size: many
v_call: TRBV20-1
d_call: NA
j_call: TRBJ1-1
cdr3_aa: CSARDATRAQNTEAFF
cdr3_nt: TGCAGTGCTAGAGACGCAACCCGGGCCCAGAACACTGAAGCTTTCTTT

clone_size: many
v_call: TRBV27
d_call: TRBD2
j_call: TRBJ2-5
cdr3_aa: CASSPHTGTSGVGETQYF
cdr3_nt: TGTGCCAGCAGTCCCCATACCGGGACTAGCGGGGTGGGGGAGACCCAGTACTTC

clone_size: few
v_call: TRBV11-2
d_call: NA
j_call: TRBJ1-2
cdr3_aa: CASSLVRDYGYTF
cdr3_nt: TGTGCCAGCAGCTTAGTAAGGGACTATGGCTACACCTTC

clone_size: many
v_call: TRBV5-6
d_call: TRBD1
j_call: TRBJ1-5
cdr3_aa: CASGRTGRLHQPQHF
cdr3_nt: TGTGCCAGCGGACGGACAGGGAGATTACATCAGCCCCAGCATTTT

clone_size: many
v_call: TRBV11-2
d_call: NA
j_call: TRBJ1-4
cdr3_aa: CASSPAGGSEKLFF
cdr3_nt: TGTGCCAGCAGCCCGGCGGGGGGCAGCGAAAAACTGTTTTTT

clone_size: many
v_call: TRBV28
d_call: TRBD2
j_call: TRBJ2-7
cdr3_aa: CASCGGPSYEQYF
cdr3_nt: TGTGCCAGCTGCGGGGGGCCCTCCTACGAGCAGTACTTC

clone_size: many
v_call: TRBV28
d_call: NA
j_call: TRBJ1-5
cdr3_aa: CASSGPQGLGQPQHF
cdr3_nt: TGTGCCAGCAGTGGACCACAGGGACTCGGTCAGCCCCAGCATTTT

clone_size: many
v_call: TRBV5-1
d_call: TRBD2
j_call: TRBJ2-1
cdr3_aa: CASSLAGGTHNEQFF
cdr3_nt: TGCGCCAGCAGCTTGGCCGGGGGGACCCACAATGAGCAGTTCTTC

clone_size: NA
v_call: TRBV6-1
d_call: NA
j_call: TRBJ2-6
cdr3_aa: CASSSPSVAGANVLAF
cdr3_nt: TGTGCCAGCAGTAGTCCGAGCGTGGCGGGGGCCAACGTCCTGGCTTTC

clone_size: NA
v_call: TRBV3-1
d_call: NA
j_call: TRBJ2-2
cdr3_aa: CASSPEGSGTNTGELFF
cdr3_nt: TGTGCCAGCAGCCCAGAAGGAAGCGGTACGAACACCGGGGAGCTGTTTTTT

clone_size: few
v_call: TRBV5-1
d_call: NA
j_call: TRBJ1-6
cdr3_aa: CASSPGVGGSPLHF
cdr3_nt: TGCGCCAGCAGCCCTGGTGTCGGCGGATCACCCCTCCACTTT

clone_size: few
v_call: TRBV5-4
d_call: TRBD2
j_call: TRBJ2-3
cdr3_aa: CASREGTSGVDTQYF
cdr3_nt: TGTGCCAGCAGGGAGGGGACTAGCGGGGTAGATACGCAGTATTTT

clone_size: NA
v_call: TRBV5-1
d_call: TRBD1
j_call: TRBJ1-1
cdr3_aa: CASRPRQGSTEAFF
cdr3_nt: TGCGCCAGCAGACCTAGACAGGGGTCCACTGAAGCTTTCTTT

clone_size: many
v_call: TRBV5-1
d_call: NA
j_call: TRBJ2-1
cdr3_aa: CASSFRQGSYNEQFF
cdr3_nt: TGCGCCAGCAGCTTCAGGCAGGGGTCGTACAATGAGCAGTTCTTC

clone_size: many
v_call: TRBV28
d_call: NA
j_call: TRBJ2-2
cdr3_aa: CASSLRDKSTGELFF
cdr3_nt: TGTGCCAGCAGTTTGCGGGACAAAAGCACCGGGGAGCTGTTTTTT

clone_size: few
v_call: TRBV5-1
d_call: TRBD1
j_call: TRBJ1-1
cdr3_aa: CASSLDTGVPMAFF
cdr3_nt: TGCGCCAGCAGCTTAGATACAGGGGTCCCAATGGCTTTCTTT

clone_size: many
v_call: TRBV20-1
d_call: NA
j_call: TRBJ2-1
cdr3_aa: CSARRSWGYNEQFF
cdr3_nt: TGCAGTGCTAGACGGAGCTGGGGGTACAATGAGCAGTTCTTC

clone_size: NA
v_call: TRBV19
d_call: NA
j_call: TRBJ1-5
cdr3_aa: CASSIDRPANQPQHF
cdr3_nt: TGTGCCAGTAGTATTGACCGTCCGGCTAATCAGCCCCAGCATTTT

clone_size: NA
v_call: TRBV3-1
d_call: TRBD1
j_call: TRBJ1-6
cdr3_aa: CASSPGGSRPYSPLHF
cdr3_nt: TGTGCCAGCAGCCCAGGGGGGTCGCGCCCCTATTCACCCCTCCACTTT

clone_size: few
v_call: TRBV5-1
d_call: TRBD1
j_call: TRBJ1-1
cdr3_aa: CASSGTQGAGTEAFF
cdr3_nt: TGCGCCAGCAGCGGGACCCAGGGGGCCGGCACTGAAGCTTTCTTT

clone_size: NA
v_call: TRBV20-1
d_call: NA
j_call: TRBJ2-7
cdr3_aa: CSFFQDRRNEQYF
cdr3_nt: TGCAGCTTCTTTCAGGACAGAAGAAACGAGCAGTACTTC

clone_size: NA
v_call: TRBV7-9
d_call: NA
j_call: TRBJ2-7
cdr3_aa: CASSLPGGGGAREQYF
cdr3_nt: TGTGCCAGCAGCTTACCCGGTGGAGGTGGGGCGCGGGAGCAGTACTTC

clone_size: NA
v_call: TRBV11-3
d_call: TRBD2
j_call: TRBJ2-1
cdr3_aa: CASSYSGRAGNEQFF
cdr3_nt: TGTGCCAGCAGCTATAGCGGGAGGGCCGGTAATGAGCAGTTCTTC

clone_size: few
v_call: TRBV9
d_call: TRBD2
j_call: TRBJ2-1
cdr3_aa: CASSVVRGGNNEQFF
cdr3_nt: TGTGCCAGCAGCGTAGTTCGCGGGGGGAACAATGAGCAGTTCTTC

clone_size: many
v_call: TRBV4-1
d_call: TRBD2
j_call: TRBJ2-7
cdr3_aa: CASSQLAGAYEQYF
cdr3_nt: TGCGCCAGCAGCCAACTAGCGGGGGCCTACGAGCAGTACTTC

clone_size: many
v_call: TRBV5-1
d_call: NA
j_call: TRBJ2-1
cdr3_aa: CASSPVGVYNEQFF
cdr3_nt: TGCGCCAGCAGCCCAGTGGGGGTCTACAATGAGCAGTTCTTC

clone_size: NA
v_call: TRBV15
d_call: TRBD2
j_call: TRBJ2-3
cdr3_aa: CATSRGGKGGGSTTQYF
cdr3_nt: TGTGCCACCAGCAGAGGGGGGAAGGGCGGGGGGTCGACCACGCAGTATTTT

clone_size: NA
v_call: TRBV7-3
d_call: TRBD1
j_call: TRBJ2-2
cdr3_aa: CASSEGQGGTGELFF
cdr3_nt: TGTGCCAGCAGTGAGGGACAGGGCGGCACCGGGGAGCTGTTTTTT

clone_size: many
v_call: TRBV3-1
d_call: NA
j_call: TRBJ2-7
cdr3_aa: CASSHQRSYEQYF
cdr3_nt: TGTGCCAGCAGCCATCAGCGGTCCTACGAGCAGTACTTC

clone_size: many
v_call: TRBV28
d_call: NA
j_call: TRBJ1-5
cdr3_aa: CASSLSTGNQPQHF
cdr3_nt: TGTGCCAGCAGTTTAAGTACGGGAAATCAGCCCCAGCATTTT

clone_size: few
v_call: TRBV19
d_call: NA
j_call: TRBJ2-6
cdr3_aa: CASNRGGTGANVLTF
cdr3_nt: TGTGCCAGTAACCGAGGGGGAACTGGGGCCAACGTCCTGACTTTC

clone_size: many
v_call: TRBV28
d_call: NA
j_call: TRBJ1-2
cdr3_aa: CASRSGPDYGYTF
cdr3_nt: TGTGCCAGCAGATCAGGGCCAGACTATGGCTACACCTTC

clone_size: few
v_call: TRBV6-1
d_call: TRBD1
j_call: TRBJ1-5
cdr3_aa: CASRELTGQSTSGRQPQHF
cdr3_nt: TGTGCCAGCAGGGAATTGACGGGACAGAGTACTTCGGGGCGTCAGCCCCAGCATTTT

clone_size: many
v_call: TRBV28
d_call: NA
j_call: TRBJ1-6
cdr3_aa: CASSPPGNSPLHF
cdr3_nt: TGTGCCAGCAGTCCCCCGGGGAATTCACCCCTCCACTTT

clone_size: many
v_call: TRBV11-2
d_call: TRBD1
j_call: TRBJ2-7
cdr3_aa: CASSTGTGAYEQYF
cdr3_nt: TGTGCCAGCAGCACCGGGACAGGGGCGTACGAGCAGTACTTC

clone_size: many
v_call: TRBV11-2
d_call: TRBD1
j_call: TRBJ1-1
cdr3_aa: CASSLGTTGGGNTEAFF
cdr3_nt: TGTGCCAGCAGCTTAGGGACTACAGGGGGCGGGAACACTGAAGCTTTCTTT

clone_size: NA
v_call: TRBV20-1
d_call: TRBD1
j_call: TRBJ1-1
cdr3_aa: CSVRGQLSTEAFF
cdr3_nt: TGCAGTGTCCGGGGACAGTTGAGCACTGAAGCTTTCTTT

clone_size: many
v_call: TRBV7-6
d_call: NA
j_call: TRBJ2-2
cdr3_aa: CASSRMGPLGELFF
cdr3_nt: TGTGCCAGCAGCCGGATGGGACCCCTAGGGGAGCTGTTTTTT

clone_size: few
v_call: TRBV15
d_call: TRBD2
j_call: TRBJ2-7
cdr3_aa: CATGPGGTYEQYF
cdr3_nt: TGTGCCACCGGACCGGGGGGAACCTACGAGCAGTACTTC

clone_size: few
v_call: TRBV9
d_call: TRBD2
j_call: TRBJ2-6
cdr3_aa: CASSTGLAGPLTEANVLTF
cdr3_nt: TGTGCCAGCAGCACCGGACTAGCGGGTCCTCTCACTGAGGCCAACGTCCTGACTTTC

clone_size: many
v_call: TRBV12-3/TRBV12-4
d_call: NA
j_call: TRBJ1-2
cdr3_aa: CASSSWGGSGGFYGYTF
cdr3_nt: TGTGCCAGCAGTTCATGGGGGGGGTCCGGTGGCTTCTATGGCTACACCTTC

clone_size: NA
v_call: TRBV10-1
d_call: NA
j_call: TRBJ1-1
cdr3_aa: CASSETTRGNTEAFF
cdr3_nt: TGCGCCAGCAGTGAAACCACCCGGGGGAACACTGAAGCTTTCTTT

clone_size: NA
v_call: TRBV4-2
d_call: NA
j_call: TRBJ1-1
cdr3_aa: CASSQGGGYPEAFF
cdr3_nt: TGTGCCAGCAGCCAAGGGGGGGGGTACCCTGAAGCTTTCTTT

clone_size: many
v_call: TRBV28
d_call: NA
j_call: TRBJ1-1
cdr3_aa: CASSLGRRNTEAFF
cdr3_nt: TGTGCCAGCAGTTTGGGACGGCGGAACACTGAAGCTTTCTTT

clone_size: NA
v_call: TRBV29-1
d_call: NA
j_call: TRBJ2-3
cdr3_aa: CSADLGGGADTQYF
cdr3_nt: TGCAGCGCCGACCTGGGGGGGGGCGCGGATACGCAGTATTTT

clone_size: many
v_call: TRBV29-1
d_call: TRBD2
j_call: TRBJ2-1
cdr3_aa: CSVEGVAGSSYNEQFF
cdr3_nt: TGCAGCGTTGAAGGGGTAGCGGGGAGCTCCTACAATGAGCAGTTCTTC

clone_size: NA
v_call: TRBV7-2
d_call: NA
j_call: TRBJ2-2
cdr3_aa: CASSLRRTENTGELFF
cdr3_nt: TGTGCCAGCAGCTTAAGGCGGACAGAGAACACCGGGGAGCTGTTTTTT

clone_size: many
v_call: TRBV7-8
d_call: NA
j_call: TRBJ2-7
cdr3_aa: CASSLELDSSYEQYF
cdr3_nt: TGTGCCAGCAGCTTAGAGCTGGACAGCTCCTACGAGCAGTACTTC

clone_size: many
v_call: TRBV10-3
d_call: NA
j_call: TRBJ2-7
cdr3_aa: CAISELSRLRGEQYF
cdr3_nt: TGTGCCATCAGTGAGCTGTCGCGACTACGGGGCGAGCAGTACTTC

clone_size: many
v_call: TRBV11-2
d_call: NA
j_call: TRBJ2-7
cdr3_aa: CASSLNGGPGEQYF
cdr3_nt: TGTGCCAGCAGCTTAAATGGCGGTCCAGGGGAGCAGTACTTC

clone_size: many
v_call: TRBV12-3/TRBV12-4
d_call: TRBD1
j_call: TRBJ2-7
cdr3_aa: CASSRDRTYEQYF
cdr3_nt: TGTGCCAGCAGCCGGGACAGGACCTACGAGCAGTACTTC

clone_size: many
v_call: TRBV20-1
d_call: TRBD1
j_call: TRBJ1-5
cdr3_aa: CSASKRRGGNQPQHF
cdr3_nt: TGCAGTGCTTCCAAGCGCAGGGGGGGCAATCAGCCCCAGCATTTT